This TCR beta chain was found in a study of T cells after yellow fever vaccination. Study information: Preparation used SMART-Seq v4 Ultra Low Input for the low-cell-number fractions. Findings of the study overall: Primary-vaccination clones mostly resurfaced post-booster (about 95% CD4, under 90% CD8).

The TCR cDNA carried a universal primer site and UMIs from 5'RACE template switching. One entry per CDR3 protein, called by TCRdb with MiXCR from the 5' RACE reads. There are about 300,000 distinct CDR3 sequences in the sample; about 4% occur only once, and 24% lies in the top ten. The sample holds many counts of this clonotype. Its target is not known. This CDR3 region has 13 residues. Germline CDR1 SEHNR, CDR2 FQNEAQ (reference sequence). V lost 5 bases to trimming and J lost 0 bases, with 7 bases between them. The TCR was taken from a man aged 18 to 35 who received the YFV17D yellow fever vaccine. Sequenced here: PBMCs, sampled 5 days after the yellow fever booster vaccination. V gene TRBV7-9 combines with J gene TRBJ1-1; no clear D gene. The CDR3 loop reads CASSHPVNTEAFF. The CDR3 nucleotides are TGTGCCAGCAGCCATCCGGTGAACACTGAAGCTTTCTTT.